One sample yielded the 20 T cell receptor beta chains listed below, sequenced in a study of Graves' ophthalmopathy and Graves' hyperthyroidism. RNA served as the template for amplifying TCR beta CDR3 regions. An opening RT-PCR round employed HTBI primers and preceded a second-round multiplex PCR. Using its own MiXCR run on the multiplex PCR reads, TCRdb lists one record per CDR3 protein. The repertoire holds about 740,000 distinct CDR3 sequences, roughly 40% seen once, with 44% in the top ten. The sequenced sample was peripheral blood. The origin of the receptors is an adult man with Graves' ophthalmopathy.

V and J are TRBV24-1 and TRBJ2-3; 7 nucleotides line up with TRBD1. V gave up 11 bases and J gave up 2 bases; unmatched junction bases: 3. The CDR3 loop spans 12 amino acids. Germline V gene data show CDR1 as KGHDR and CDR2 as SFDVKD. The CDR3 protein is CASRGTTDTQYF. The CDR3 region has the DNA TGTGCCAGCAGGGGGACCACAGATACGCAGTATTTT.

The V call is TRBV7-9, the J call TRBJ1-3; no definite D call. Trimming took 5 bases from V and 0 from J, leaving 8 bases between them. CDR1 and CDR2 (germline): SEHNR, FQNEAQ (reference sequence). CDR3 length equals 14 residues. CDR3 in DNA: TGTGCCAGCAGCCGGACTTCCTCTGGAAACACCATATATTTT. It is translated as CASSRTSSGNTIYF.

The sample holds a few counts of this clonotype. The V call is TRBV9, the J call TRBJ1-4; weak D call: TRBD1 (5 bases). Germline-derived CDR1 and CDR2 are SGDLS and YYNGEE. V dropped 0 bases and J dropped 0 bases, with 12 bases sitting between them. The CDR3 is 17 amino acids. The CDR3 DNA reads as TGTGCCAGCAGCGTAGGGGACCGATATGCAACTAATGAAAAACTGTTTTTT. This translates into CASSVGDRYATNEKLFF.

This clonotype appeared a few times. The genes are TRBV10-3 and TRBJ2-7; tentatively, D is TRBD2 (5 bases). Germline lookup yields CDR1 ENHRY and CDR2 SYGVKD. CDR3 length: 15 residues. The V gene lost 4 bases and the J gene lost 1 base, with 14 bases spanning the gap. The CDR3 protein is CAISVSSAGSYEQYF. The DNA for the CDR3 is TGTGCCATCAGTGTGTCTTCGGCGGGTTCCTACGAGCAGTACTTC.

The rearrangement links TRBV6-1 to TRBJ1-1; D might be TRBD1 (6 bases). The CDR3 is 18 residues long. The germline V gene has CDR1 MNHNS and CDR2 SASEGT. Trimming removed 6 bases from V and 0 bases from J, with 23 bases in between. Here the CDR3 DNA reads TGTGCCAGCAGGAAAGAGACCGGGACATGGGTCATGAACACTGAAGCTTTCTTT. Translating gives CASRKETGTWVMNTEAFF.

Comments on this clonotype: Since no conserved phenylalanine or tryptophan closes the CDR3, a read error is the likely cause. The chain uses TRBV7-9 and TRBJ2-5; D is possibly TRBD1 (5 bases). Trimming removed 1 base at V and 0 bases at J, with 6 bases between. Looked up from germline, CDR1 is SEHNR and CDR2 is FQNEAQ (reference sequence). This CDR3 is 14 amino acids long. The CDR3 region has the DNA TGTGCCAGCAGCTTAGGACAGCACCAAGAGACCCAGTACGTC. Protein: CASSLGQHQETQYV.

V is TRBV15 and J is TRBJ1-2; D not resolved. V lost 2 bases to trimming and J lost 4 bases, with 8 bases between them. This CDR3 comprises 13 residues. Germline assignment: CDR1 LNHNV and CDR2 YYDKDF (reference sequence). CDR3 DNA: TGTGCCACCAGCAGACAGACTGGCTATGGCTACACCTTC. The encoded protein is CATSRQTGYGYTF.

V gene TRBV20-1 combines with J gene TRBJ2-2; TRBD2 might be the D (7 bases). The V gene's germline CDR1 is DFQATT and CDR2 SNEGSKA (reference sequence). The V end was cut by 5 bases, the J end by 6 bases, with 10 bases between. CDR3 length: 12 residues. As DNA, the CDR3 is TGCAGTGCTCCGCGGGGGCCCGGGGAGCTGTTTTTT. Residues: CSAPRGPGELFF.

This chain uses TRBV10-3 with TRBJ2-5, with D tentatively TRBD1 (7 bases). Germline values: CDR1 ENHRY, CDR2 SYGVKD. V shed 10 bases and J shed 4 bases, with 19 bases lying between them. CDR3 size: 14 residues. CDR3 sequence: CASLRPGGRETQYF. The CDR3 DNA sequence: TGTGCCAGCCTTCGTCCAGGGGGGCGAGAGACCCAGTACTTC.

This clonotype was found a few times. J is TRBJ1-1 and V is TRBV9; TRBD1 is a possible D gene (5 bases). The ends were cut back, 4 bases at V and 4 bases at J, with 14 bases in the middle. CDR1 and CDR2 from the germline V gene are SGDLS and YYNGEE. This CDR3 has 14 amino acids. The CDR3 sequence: CASSRSGASTEAFF. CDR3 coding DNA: TGTGCCAGCAGCCGATCCGGGGCGAGCACTGAAGCTTTCTTT.

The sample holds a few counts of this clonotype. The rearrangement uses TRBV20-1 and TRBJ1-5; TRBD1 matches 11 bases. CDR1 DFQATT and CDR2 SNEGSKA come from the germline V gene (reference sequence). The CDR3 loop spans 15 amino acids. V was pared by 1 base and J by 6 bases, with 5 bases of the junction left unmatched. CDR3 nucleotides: TGCAGTGCTAGAGTTTTAGGGACAGGGGGTCAGCCCCAGCATTTT. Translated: CSARVLGTGGQPQHF.

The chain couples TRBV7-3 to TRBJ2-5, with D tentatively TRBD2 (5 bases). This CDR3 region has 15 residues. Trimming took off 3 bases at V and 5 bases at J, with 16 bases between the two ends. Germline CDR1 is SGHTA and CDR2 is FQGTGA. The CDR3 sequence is CASSFLYSDGETQYF. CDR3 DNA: TGTGCCAGCAGCTTTCTCTATAGCGACGGGGAGACCCAGTACTTC. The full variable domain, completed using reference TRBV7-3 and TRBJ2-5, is GAGVSQTPSNKVTEKGKYVELRCDPISGHTALYWYRQSLGQGPEFLIYFQGTGAADDSGLPNDRFFAVRPEGSVSTLKIQRTERGDSAVYLCASSFLYSDGETQYFGPGTRLLVL.

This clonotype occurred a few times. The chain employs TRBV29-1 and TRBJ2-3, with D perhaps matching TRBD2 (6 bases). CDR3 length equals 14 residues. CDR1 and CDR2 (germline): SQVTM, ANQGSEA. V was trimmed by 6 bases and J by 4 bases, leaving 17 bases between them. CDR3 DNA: TGCAGCGTCGACTACGGGAGCCGGGCAGATACGCAGTATTTT. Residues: CSVDYGSRADTQYF.

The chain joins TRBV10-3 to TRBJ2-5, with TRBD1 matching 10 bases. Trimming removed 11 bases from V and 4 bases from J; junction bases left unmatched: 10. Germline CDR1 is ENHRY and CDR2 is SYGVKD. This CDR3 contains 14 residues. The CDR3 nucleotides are TGTGCCTGCAGCCAGGGGACAGGGGCAGAGACCCAGTACTTC. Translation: CACSQGTGAETQYF.

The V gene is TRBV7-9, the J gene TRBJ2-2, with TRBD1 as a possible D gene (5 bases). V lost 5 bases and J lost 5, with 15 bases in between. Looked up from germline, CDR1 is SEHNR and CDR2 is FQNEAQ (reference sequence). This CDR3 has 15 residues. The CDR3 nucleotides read TGTGCCAGCAGCCCCCGCAGGGTGGGAACCGGGGAGCTGTTTTTT. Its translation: CASSPRRVGTGELFF.

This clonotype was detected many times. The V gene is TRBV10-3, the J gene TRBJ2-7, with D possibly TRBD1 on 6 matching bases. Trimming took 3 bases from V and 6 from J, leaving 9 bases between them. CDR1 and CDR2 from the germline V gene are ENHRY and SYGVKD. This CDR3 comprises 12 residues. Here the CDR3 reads CAISDQGFEQYF. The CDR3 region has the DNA TGTGCCATCAGTGACCAGGGGTTCGAGCAGTACTTC.

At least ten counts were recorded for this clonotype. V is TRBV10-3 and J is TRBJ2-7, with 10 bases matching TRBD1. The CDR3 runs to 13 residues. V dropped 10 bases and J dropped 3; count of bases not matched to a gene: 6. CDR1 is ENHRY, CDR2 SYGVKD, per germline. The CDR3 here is CASEDRGGYEQYF. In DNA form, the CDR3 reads TGTGCCAGCGAGGACAGGGGGGGCTACGAGCAGTACTTC.

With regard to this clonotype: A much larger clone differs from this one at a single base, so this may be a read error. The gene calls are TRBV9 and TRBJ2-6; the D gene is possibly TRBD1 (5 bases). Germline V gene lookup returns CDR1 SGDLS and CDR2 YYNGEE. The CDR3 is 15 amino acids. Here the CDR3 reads CASSVSGSGASVLTF. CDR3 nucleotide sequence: TGTGCCAGCAGCGTATCTGGCTCTGGGGCCAGCGTCCTGACTTTC.

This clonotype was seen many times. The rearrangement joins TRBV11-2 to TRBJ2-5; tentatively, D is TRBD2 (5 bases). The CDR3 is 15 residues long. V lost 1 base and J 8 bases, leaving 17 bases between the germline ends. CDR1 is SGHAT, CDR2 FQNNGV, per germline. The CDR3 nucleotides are TGTGCCAGCAGCTTAGGGCTCCCGGTCCGACTAACCCAGTACTTC. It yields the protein CASSLGLPVRLTQYF.

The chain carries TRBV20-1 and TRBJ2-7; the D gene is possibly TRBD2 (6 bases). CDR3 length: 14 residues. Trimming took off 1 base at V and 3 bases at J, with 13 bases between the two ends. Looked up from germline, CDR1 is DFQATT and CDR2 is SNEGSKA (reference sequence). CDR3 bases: TGCAGTGCTAGAGCCCCAGGAGGGGTCTACGAGCAGTACTTC. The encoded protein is CSARAPGGVYEQYF.